This TCR beta chain was identified during a study of a mutant IDH1 vaccine in newly diagnosed glioma. Study-wide points: Variations in leading peripheral T cell clonotypes appeared to have no connection with pseudoprogression. A vaccine-induced immune response developed in roughly 93% of the patients.

Time point indicated: baseline, week 1 (first vaccination visit). Indicated treatment: pre-vaccination baseline after standard-of-care therapy. Sequenced by immunoSEQ multiplex PCR; TCRdb stores in-frame clones only, minus some. The sample has about 59,000 clones, around 90% seen once. The CDR3 consists of 14 residues. Germline assignment: CDR1 SQVTM and CDR2 ANQGSEA. As for this clone: Antigen specificity is unknown.

This rearrangement joins TRBV29-1 to TRBJ2-5; D may be TRBD1 (5 bases). The DNA end is a closer match to TRBJ2-7, so the J assignment may be wrong. The sequencing used PBMCs, collected from a glioma patient treated with radiotherapy, temozolomide or both. This clonotype was obtained from a middle-aged man with glioma. The CDR3 spells CSVSLTVLSYEQYF. Written as DNA, the CDR3 is TGCAGCGTTTCTTTGACAGTACTCTCCTACGAGCAGTACTTC.